This is a list of T cell receptor beta chains from one sample in a study of OX40 agonist ivuxolimab in advanced cancers. TCRdb's table, derived via immunoSEQ multiplex PCR, lists solely in-frame clones and lacks some. In the table there are about 150,000 clones, approximately 94% of which are singletons. The starting material was CD4+ or CD8+ T cells sorted from blood, obtained in a trial of the OX40 agonist ivuxolimab. The receptors were gathered from an adult with an advanced solid tumor such as melanoma, head and neck, liver or kidney cancer. Each CDR3 is given with its conserved first and last residue. The D gene is left open where the match is weak. Rows give clone size only sometimes, using once, few, many, or a class for an expanded clone.

J	V	D	size	CDR3	DNA
TRBJ1-4	TRBV7-9	NA	once	CASSLGAGQYHAKLFF	TGTGCCAGCAGCTTAGGGGCTGGGCAGTACCATGCAAAACTGTTTTTT
TRBJ1-1	TRBV5-4	NA	NA	CASSLDTNTEAFF	TGTGCCAGCAGCTTGGACACCAACACTGAAGCTTTCTTT
TRBJ2-7	TRBV27	TRBD1	NA	CASSSPGTGVYEQYF	TGTGCCAGCAGTTCCCCGGGGACAGGGGTTTACGAGCAGTACTTC
TRBJ2-1	TRBV18	NA	NA	CASSPQGRNEQFF	TGTGCCAGCTCACCACAGGGAAGGAATGAGCAGTTCTTC
TRBJ1-2	TRBV19	TRBD1	once	CASSRQGSGYTF	TGTGCCAGTAGTAGACAGGGTTCTGGCTACACCTTC
TRBJ2-1	TRBV18	TRBD1	NA	CASSKTGGKEFF	TGTGCCAGCTCAAAAACAGGGGGCAAGGAGTTCTTC
TRBJ2-2	TRBV9	NA	once	CASSVGDRVTGELFF	TGTGCCAGCAGCGTAGGGGACCGGGTCACCGGGGAGCTGTTTTTT
TRBJ2-1	TRBV11-3	TRBD2	NA	CASSPKRGGYNEQFF	TGTGCCAGCAGCCCCAAGCGGGGGGGCTACAATGAGCAGTTCTTC
TRBJ2-2	TRBV9	NA	NA	CASSLRTPPNTGELFF	TGTGCCAGCAGCCTCCGGACACCCCCGAACACCGGGGAGCTGTTTTTT
TRBJ2-1	TRBV18	TRBD2	NA	CASSPLSGASNEQFF	TGTGCCAGCTCACCGTTGAGCGGGGCATCCAATGAGCAGTTCTTC